The entry below gives a single TCR beta chain sequence along with its context. The antigen remains unidentified. The data were obtained in a study of cytomegalovirus exposure and HLA in healthy donors. Study observations and caveats: Researchers reported in a later analysis that common viral pathogens appeared linked to several top clusters. Being productive about 87% or about 30% of the time was typical of most TCR beta V segments in an earlier analysis.

The ends were cut back, 4 bases at V and 2 bases at J, with 13 bases in the middle. The V gene's germline CDR1 is MNHEY and CDR2 SVGAGI. The CDR3 extends over 15 amino acids. Donors likely had unrecorded immune exposures despite being nominally healthy when sampled. PCR primers comprised 60 Vbeta and 13 Jbeta primers. Sequenced by immunoSEQ multiplex PCR; TCRdb stores in-frame clones only, minus some. The table shows about 59,000 clones, with about four fifths occurring only once. The chain employs TRBV6-5 and TRBJ2-3, with D tentatively TRBD2 (6 bases). The material sequenced was PBMCs. The sequence was collected from a man aged 30-40 years in good health and CMV-seropositive. The CDR3 region has the DNA TGTGCCAGCAGTTGGAGCGGGCGCAACACAGATACGCAGTATTTT. Amino acid sequence: CASSWSGRNTDTQYF.